The clone carrying this T cell receptor beta chain was picked up one time. This CDR3 spans 14 amino acids. Germline CDR1 SGDLS, CDR2 YYNGEE. Deletions cut 4 bases from V and 9 bases from J, with 17 bases between. In the authors' workflow: Amplification of reference gene primers provided the estimated nucleated cell counts. Profiled with immunoSEQ multiplex PCR; TCRdb holds only in-frame clones, not every one. Clone size and V and J calls were adopted from that table, with D and trimming inferred from the DNA. The table records about 53,000 clones, around 83% of them present only once. This sample is part of a study of blood T cell repertoires in COVID-19. Across the whole study: Spain, Italy and the United States supplied samples that represented acute and convalescent COVID-19.

The specimen was peripheral blood. V gene TRBV9 combines with J gene TRBJ1-5; D is unresolved. This clonotype originated in a man between 65 and 79 years old with active COVID-19. The CDR3 nucleotides are TGTGCCAGCAGCCCTGGCCAGGCGAGTGGGCCCCAGCATTTT. Translation: CASSPGQASGPQHF.